This is a list of T cell receptor beta chains from one sample in a study of blood T cell repertoires in COVID-19. The table came from immunoSEQ multiplex PCR; TCRdb's copy has only in-frame clones and leaves some out. Of around 300,000 clones detected, approximately 92% appear once; the ten largest clones hold 6% to 7%. Material: peripheral blood. The receptors come from a woman in her twenties or thirties with COVID-19, enrolled during active disease. CDR3s include the opening cysteine and the closing phenylalanine or tryptophan. The order of the fields is V gene, D gene, clone size, J gene, CDR3 protein, CDR3 DNA. D genes are given only for firm matches. Size tells how often a clone was seen (once, few, many) or the class of an expanded clone, and some rows leave it out.

TRBV25-1	-	-	TRBJ1-1	CASSERDSSLTMGAFF	TGTGCCAGCAGTGAGAGAGACAGCTCTCTTACCATGGGGGCTTTCTTT
TRBV30	-	-	TRBJ2-7	CAWRAQGNSYEQYF	TGTGCCTGGAGGGCCCAGGGAAACTCCTACGAGCAGTACTTC
TRBV5-1	-	-	TRBJ2-2	CASSLAQISGGELFF	TGCGCCAGCAGCTTGGCCCAGATATCTGGCGGGGAGCTGTTTTTT
TRBV6-1	-	-	TRBJ2-7	CASSEAGPTVEQYF	TGTGCCAGCAGTGAAGCGGGCCCGACGGTCGAGCAGTACTTC
TRBV7-8	-	-	TRBJ1-5	CASSLDRSGASNQPQHF	TGTGCCAGCAGCTTAGATAGGTCAGGGGCTAGCAATCAGCCCCAGCATTTT
TRBV7-8	TRBD2	-	TRBJ2-7	CASSPTSGGSYEQYF	TGTGCCAGCAGCCCGACTAGCGGGGGCTCCTACGAGCAGTACTTC
TRBV6-1	TRBD1	-	TRBJ1-1	CASSERQGATEAFF	TGTGCCAGCAGTGAAAGACAGGGGGCAACTGAAGCTTTCTTT
TRBV15	TRBD2	-	TRBJ2-5	CATSRRLAGQETQYF	TGTGCCACCAGCAGAAGACTAGCGGGTCAAGAGACCCAGTACTTC
TRBV28	-	-	TRBJ1-2	CASRQGYGYTF	TGTGCCAGCAGGCAGGGCTATGGCTACACCTTC
TRBV10-3	TRBD1	once	TRBJ2-7	CASQTGEDNEQYF	TGTGCCAGTCAGACAGGGGAGGACAACGAGCAGTACTTC
TRBV3-1/TRBV3-2	-	once	TRBJ2-5	CASSQLGGGVGETQYF	TGTGCCAGCAGCCAACTAGGGGGTGGTGTGGGAGAGACCCAGTACTTC
TRBV7-9	-	-	TRBJ1-4	CASSRDPGDREKLFF	TGTGCCAGCAGCCGAGACCCAGGGGATAGAGAAAAACTGTTTTTT
TRBV2	TRBD1	-	TRBJ1-2	CADRDGLWRYTF	TGTGCCGACAGGGACGGCCTCTGGCGCTACACCTTC
TRBV29-1	TRBD2	-	TRBJ2-7	CSASGRAAEQYF	TGCAGCGCTAGCGGGAGGGCAGCCGAGCAGTACTTC